This T cell receptor (beta chain) is drawn from a study of post-analysis software for immune sequencing data. Study-level findings and limits: Several TRBV segments were more frequent in patients than controls; TRBV5-6, TRBV5-1 and TRBV20-1 belonged to this group.

Prepared libraries of TCR beta cDNA carried unique molecular identifiers. TCRdb processed the PCR reads anew with MiXCR; each CDR3 protein has one entry. The sample includes fewer than 550,000 distinct CDR3 sequences, less than 40% of them seen just once. The CDR3 sequence is 15 residues long. Germline V gene data show CDR1 as SGHAT and CDR2 as FQNNGV. With regard to this clonotype: What it recognizes is unknown. One end of the junction fails to match germline, which may point to a read error.

The genes are TRBV11-2 and TRBJ2-2; D is perhaps TRBD2 (5 bases). The TCR comes from a girl aged 2 to 17 with multiple sclerosis. Material: blood. The CDR3, as DNA: TGTGCCAGCAGCTTAGAATCGAGATCCACCGGGGAGCGGTTTTTT. Amino acids: CASSLESRSTGERFF.